These T cell receptor beta chains were read from a single sample in a study of T cells in Graves' hyperthyroidism and ophthalmopathy. TCRdb independently ran MiXCR on the multiplex PCR reads; one entry per CDR3 protein. The sample comprises about 680,000 distinct CDR3 sequences, approximately 40% of which are singletons, and around 29% rests with the top ten. Sequencing was carried out using blood. These receptors came from a middle-aged woman with Graves' hyperthyroidism. Both conserved end residues are part of each CDR3.

>TRBV6-5|TRBJ1-1
CASSRTGFFAFF
>TRBV5-1|TRBJ2-5
CASSLAQDQETQYF
>TRBV10-3|TRBJ1-6
CAITSGQGDSPLHF
>TRBV20-1|TRBJ1-2
CSATRGDRVNGYTF
>TRBV12-3/TRBV12-4|TRBJ2-7
CASSLAFKGGRYF
>TRBV6-5|TRBJ1-6
CASSQDLNAPLHF
>TRBV20-1|TRBJ1-2
CRQGDGGYTF
>TRBV6-6|TRBJ2-2
CASSPPTWVSRELFF
>TRBV29-1|TRBJ2-7
CSVKQAGGSYEQYF
>TRBV2|TRBJ1-6
CASSAVGPRDSPLHF
>TRBV12-3/TRBV12-4|TRBJ1-1
CASSSDRGVAFF
>TRBV6-1|TRBJ1-4
CASQSGRSATNEKLFF
>TRBV19|TRBJ1-2
CASSAQGQGGYTF
>TRBV20-1|TRBJ1-2
CSYDSHYGYTF
>TRBV19|TRBJ2-7
CASSPRFSGRVPRAYEQYF
>TRBV11-1|TRBJ1-2
CASRRGTYPVGYTF
>TRBV6-5|TRBJ1-5
CASSFSPTGSDQPQHF
>TRBV10-3|TRBJ1-1
CAISEKGGQTEAFF
>TRBV7-9|TRBJ1-5
CASSLGPPDQPQHF
>TRBV20-1|TRBJ2-7
CSARRDYEQYF
>TRBV4-1|TRBJ1-1
CASSHDREEAFF
>TRBV15|TRBJ1-2
CATSRSGTGERSGYTF
>TRBV7-9|TRBJ1-1
CASSSGTTAIHTEAFF
>TRBV20-1|TRBJ1-6
CSVIDPWGNSPLHF
>TRBV7-2|TRBJ1-6
CASSKGIDSPLHF
>TRBV6-1|TRBJ2-2
CASTQFLPNTGELFF
>TRBV19|TRBJ1-3
CASSTHFYSGNTIYF
>TRBV10-3|TRBJ1-2
CAISSDKTEDYGYTF
>TRBV9|TRBJ1-2
CASSLLAGNHGYTF
>TRBV5-1|TRBJ1-3
CASSFTLRDSSGNTIYF
>TRBV10-3|TRBJ1-5
CATADRSGPQQPQHF
>TRBV5-6|TRBJ1-6
CASSLNDLPLHF
>TRBV10-3|TRBJ2-7
CATSPSPYEQYF
>TRBV29-1|TRBJ2-7
CSVGPSRSGGNSYEQYF
>TRBV7-3|TRBJ1-1
CASSPGTGVPFF
>TRBV29-1|TRBJ1-1
CSVGYRGRTEAFF
>TRBV12-3/TRBV12-4|TRBJ2-7
CASSLLAGPLEGHYEQYF
>TRBV10-3|TRBJ1-1
CASSYSRGGGNTEAFF
>TRBV10-2|TRBJ2-5
CASREDRSRETQYF
>TRBV7-2|TRBJ1-2
CASSLDRVNYGYTF
>TRBV19|TRBJ1-5
CASSIEGGRRYSNQPQHF
>TRBV7-2|TRBJ1-6
CASSLRTGPYNNSPLHF
>TRBV20-1|TRBJ1-5
CSARDKTGFNSNQPQHF
>TRBV6-1|TRBJ2-7
CASTSSSVTYEQYF
>TRBV15|TRBJ2-7
CATREGGTSGSYEQYF
>TRBV20-1|TRBJ2-7
CSAPRDGAFLPEQYF
>TRBV14|TRBJ2-7
CASSQGVGGWSYEQYF
>TRBV29-1|TRBJ1-1
CSVEEDGTEAFF
>TRBV28|TRBJ1-5
CASLTGINQPQHF
>TRBV20-1|TRBJ2-5
CSAQLYLYSDISPETQYF
>TRBV12-3/TRBV12-4|TRBJ1-4
CASSMGQLKLFF
>TRBV10-3|TRBJ1-1
CAISDLVQGTTEAFF
>TRBV7-3|TRBJ2-7
CASSPPVGQGAYEQYF
>TRBV19|TRBJ1-1
CASSTGRMNTEAFF
>TRBV25-1|TRBJ2-7
CASSATSYEQYF
>TRBV5-8|TRBJ2-5
CASSQGGLQETQYF
>TRBV7-9|TRBJ1-4
CASSFSEKLFF
>TRBV14|TRBJ1-1
CASGRDRVGLDTEAFF
>TRBV20-1|TRBJ1-3
CSAPRWLADSGNTIYF
>TRBV7-2|TRBJ2-7
CASSLAGQGVYEQYF